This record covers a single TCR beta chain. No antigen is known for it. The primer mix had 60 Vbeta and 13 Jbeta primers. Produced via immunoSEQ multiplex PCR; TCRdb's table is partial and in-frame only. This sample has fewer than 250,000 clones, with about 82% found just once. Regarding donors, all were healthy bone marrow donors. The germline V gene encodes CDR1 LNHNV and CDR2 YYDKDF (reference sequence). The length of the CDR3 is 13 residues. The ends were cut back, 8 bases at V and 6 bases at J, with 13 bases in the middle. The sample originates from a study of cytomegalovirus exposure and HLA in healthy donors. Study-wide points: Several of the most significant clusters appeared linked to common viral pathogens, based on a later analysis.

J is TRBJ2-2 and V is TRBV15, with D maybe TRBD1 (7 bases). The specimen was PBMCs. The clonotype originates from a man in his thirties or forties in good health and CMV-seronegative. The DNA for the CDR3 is TGTGCCACCCTCGGAGGGGGCTCCGGGGAGCTGTTTTTT. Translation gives CATLGGGSGELFF.